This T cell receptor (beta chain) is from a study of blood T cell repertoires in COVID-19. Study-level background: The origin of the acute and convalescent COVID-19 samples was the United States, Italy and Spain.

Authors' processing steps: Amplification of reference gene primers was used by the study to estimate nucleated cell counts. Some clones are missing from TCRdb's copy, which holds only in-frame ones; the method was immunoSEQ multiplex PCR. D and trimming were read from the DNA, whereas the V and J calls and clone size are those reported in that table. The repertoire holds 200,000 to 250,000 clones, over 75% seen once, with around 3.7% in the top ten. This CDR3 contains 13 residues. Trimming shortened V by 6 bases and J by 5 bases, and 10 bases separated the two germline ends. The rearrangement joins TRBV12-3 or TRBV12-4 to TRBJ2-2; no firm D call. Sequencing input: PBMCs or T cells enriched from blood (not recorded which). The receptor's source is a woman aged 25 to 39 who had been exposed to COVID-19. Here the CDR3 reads CASSPRWTGELFF. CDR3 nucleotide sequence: TGTGCCAGCAGCCCCAGATGGACCGGGGAGCTGTTTTTT.